A selection of T cell receptor beta chains follows, all from one sample in a study of blood T cell repertoires in COVID-19. Only in-frame clones appear in the TCRdb table, and some are missing; sequencing was by immunoSEQ multiplex PCR. This sample yields roughly 300,000 clones, of which 80% to 85% are seen a single time; roughly 2.9% belongs to the top ten. Sequencing was done on a sample of peripheral blood. Source of these receptors: a woman aged 60-75 years with active or convalescent COVID-19. Each CDR3 is given with its conserved first and last residue. The D gene is left open where the match is weak. Size values are once, few and many counts, or a class for expanded clones, and some rows have none.

clone_size j_call d_call v_call cdr3_aa cdr3_nt
few TRBJ1-3 . TRBV7-3 CASSLMRRVLSGNTIYF TGTGCCAGCAGCTTAATGAGAAGAGTTCTCTCTGGAAACACCATATATTTT
. TRBJ2-1 . TRBV30 CAWTPTRGLGKNEQFF TGTGCCTGGACCCCAACACGGGGGTTGGGGAAAAATGAGCAGTTCTTC
. TRBJ1-2 . TRBV5-1 CASSGEQSPYGYTF TGCGCCAGCAGTGGCGAACAGTCTCCCTATGGCTACACCTTC
. TRBJ2-7 . TRBV3-1/TRBV3-2 CASSQGNSYEQYF TGTGCCAGCAGCCAGGGCAACTCCTACGAGCAGTACTTC
. TRBJ2-1 TRBD2 TRBV15 CATSQPPSGGGYNEQFF TGTGCCACCAGCCAGCCGCCTAGCGGGGGGGGCTACAATGAGCAGTTCTTC
. TRBJ2-7 . TRBV6-5 CASREQPNWSYEQYF TGTGCCAGCAGAGAGCAACCGAATTGGTCCTACGAGCAGTACTTC
. TRBJ1-2 . TRBV4-1 CASSQDFQSRAANYGYTF TGCGCCAGCAGCCAAGATTTTCAGTCGAGGGCGGCTAACTATGGCTACACCTTC
. TRBJ1-2 . TRBV19 CASSIDTGYGYTF TGTGCCAGTAGTATAGATACGGGCTATGGCTACACCTTC
. TRBJ1-1 TRBD1 TRBV4-1 CASSQEGQGGIRYTEAFF TGCGCCAGCAGCCAAGAGGGACAGGGAGGGATTCGATACACTGAAGCTTTCTTT
. TRBJ1-2 TRBD1 TRBV19 CASSLQTGGLNGYTF TGTGCCAGTAGTCTCCAGACAGGGGGCTTGAATGGCTACACCTTC
. TRBJ1-2 TRBD1 TRBV6-2/TRBV6-3 CASSYGRGDGYTF TGTGCCAGCAGTTACGGCAGGGGGGACGGCTACACCTTC
. TRBJ2-3 TRBD2 TRBV9 CASAGGPHTDTQYF TGTGCCAGCGCGGGAGGCCCCCACACAGATACGCAGTATTTT
. TRBJ2-2 TRBD1 TRBV30 CAWSTGGGELFF TGTGCCTGGAGCACAGGGGGTGGGGAGCTGTTTTTT
many TRBJ1-3 . TRBV10-1 CASSDEGTPGNTIYF TGCGCCAGCAGTGATGAGGGGACTCCTGGAAACACCATATATTTT
. TRBJ1-2 . TRBV19 CASRPPGNYGYTF TGTGCCAGTAGACCGCCGGGGAACTATGGCTACACCTTC
. TRBJ1-1 TRBD1 TRBV23-1 CASSSQGDITTEAFF TGCGCCAGCAGCTCCCAGGGGGATATCACCACTGAAGCTTTCTTT
. TRBJ1-4 . TRBV27 CASSRRGGEKLFF TGTGCCAGCAGTCGCAGGGGTGGCGAAAAACTGTTTTTT
. TRBJ1-5 . TRBV10-2 CASSERGYSNQPQHF TGCGCCAGCAGTGAGAGGGGATATAGCAATCAGCCCCAGCATTTT
. TRBJ2-1 TRBD1 TRBV7-3 CASSLTSGTGDYNEQFF TGTGCCAGCAGCTTAACGTCCGGGACAGGGGACTACAATGAGCAGTTCTTC
. TRBJ1-3 . TRBV6-6 CASRDTGSGNTIYF TGTGCCAGCAGAGACACAGGGTCCGGAAACACCATATATTTT
. TRBJ2-5 . TRBV5-1 CASSLAGGETQYF TGCGCCAGCAGCTTGGCAGGAGGAGAGACCCAGTACTTC
. TRBJ2-2 TRBD1 TRBV30 CAWDLRGLTGELFF TGTGCCTGGGACCTAAGGGGGCTCACCGGGGAGCTGTTTTTT
. TRBJ1-1 TRBD1 TRBV19 CASTRQGANTEAFF TGTGCCAGTACGAGACAGGGGGCGAACACTGAAGCTTTCTTT
. TRBJ1-3 . TRBV14 CASSQRGLPGNTIYF TGTGCCAGCAGCCAAAGGGGCCTTCCTGGAAACACCATATATTTT
. TRBJ2-2 . TRBV24-1 CATSDRQNTGELFF TGTGCCACCAGTGATCGACAGAACACCGGGGAGCTGTTTTTT
. TRBJ1-1 TRBD1 TRBV5-4 CASSGDRGFRNTEAFF TGTGCCAGCAGCGGGGACAGGGGGTTTCGGAACACTGAAGCTTTCTTT
. TRBJ2-1 . TRBV7-9 CASSIAAEQFF TGTGCCAGCAGCATCGCGGCTGAGCAGTTCTTC
once TRBJ1-4 . TRBV18 CASSPGAGSANEKLFF TGTGCCAGCTCACCTGGAGCAGGGTCTGCCAATGAAAAACTGTTTTTT
. TRBJ2-7 TRBD2 TRBV5-1 CASSLAAGGGPRYEQYF TGCGCCAGCAGCTTGGCAGCCGGCGGGGGGCCCCGCTACGAGCAGTACTTC
. TRBJ2-3 . TRBV19 CASSINLRPGEDTQYF TGTGCCAGTAGTATAAATTTGCGTCCGGGGGAAGATACGCAGTATTTT
once TRBJ2-2 . TRBV5-1 CASSFFRQPTEELFF TGCGCCAGCAGCTTTTTCCGACAACCTACCGAGGAGCTGTTTTTT
. TRBJ1-2 . TRBV29-1 CSVESRLYGYTF TGCAGCGTTGAAAGCCGCTTATATGGCTACACCTTC
. TRBJ2-3 . TRBV19 CASSIGGWTDTQYF TGTGCCAGTAGTATAGGGGGCTGGACAGATACGCAGTATTTT
. TRBJ1-2 TRBD1 TRBV10-2 CASTRTGWDYTF TGCGCCAGCACCAGGACAGGGTGGGACTACACCTTC
few TRBJ1-6 TRBD1 TRBV18 CASSPRGTVYNSPLHF TGTGCCAGCTCACCCCGGGGGACAGTCTATAATTCACCCCTCCACTTT
. TRBJ2-2 . TRBV4-1 CASSQTSGNTGELFF TGCGCCAGCAGCCAAACGAGCGGGAACACCGGGGAGCTGTTTTTT
. TRBJ1-1 . TRBV7-2 CASSLVSGGNTEAFF TGTGCCAGCAGCTTAGTCTCGGGGGGAAACACTGAAGCTTTCTTT
. TRBJ2-6 . TRBV5-1 CASSLAGGRPGANVLTF TGCGCCAGCAGCTTGGCAGGGGGGCGACCTGGGGCCAACGTCCTGACTTTC
. TRBJ1-2 . TRBV29-1 CSVEGGVVGDYGYTF TGCAGCGTTGAAGGGGGCGTCGTTGGAGACTATGGCTACACCTTC
. TRBJ1-2 . TRBV3-1/TRBV3-2 CASSPSAQQDYGYTF TGTGCCAGCAGCCCCTCCGCACAGCAGGACTATGGCTACACCTTC
. TRBJ1-4 TRBD1 TRBV2 CASSRQGLVSNEKLFF TGTGCCAGCAGTCGACAGGGGTTAGTCTCTAATGAAAAACTGTTTTTT
. TRBJ1-1 . TRBV7-6 CASSSMNTEAFF TGTGCCAGCAGCTCAATGAACACTGAAGCTTTCTTT
. TRBJ1-3 . TRBV7-9 CASSREGRGPGNTIYF TGTGCCAGCAGCCGAGAGGGCAGGGGCCCTGGAAACACCATATATTTT
. TRBJ2-5 TRBD1 TRBV5-4 CASSVEGGGQETQYF TGTGCCAGCAGTGTAGAAGGGGGCGGTCAAGAGACCCAGTACTTC
. TRBJ1-5 . TRBV24-1 CATSDSALGTVMGNQPQHF TGTGCCACCAGTGACTCTGCCCTGGGCACCGTCATGGGCAATCAGCCCCAGCATTTT
. TRBJ2-2 TRBD2 TRBV15 CATSPASGGTGELFF TGTGCCACCAGCCCGGCGAGCGGGGGCACCGGGGAGCTGTTTTTT
. TRBJ2-7 TRBD1 TRBV7-3 CASSSGQGGYEQYF TGTGCCAGCAGCTCGGGACAGGGGGGATACGAGCAGTACTTC
. TRBJ2-7 TRBD1 TRBV10-3 CAISDRGESTGGSYEQYF TGTGCCATCAGTGACAGGGGAGAGAGTACAGGGGGATCCTACGAGCAGTACTTC
. TRBJ2-2 . TRBV2 CASSTGGTNTGELFF TGTGCCAGCTCCACTGGGGGCACGAACACCGGGGAGCTGTTTTTT
. TRBJ2-1 . TRBV27 CASSSRDFNSYNEQFF TGTGCCAGCAGTTCCCGGGACTTTAACTCCTACAATGAGCAGTTCTTC
. TRBJ1-1 . TRBV7-2 CASSSRENTEAFF TGTGCCAGCAGTTCACGGGAGAACACTGAAGCTTTCTTT
. TRBJ1-4 TRBD1 TRBV18 CASSPQQGDNEKLFF TGTGCCAGCTCACCACAGCAGGGGGATAATGAAAAACTGTTTTTT
. TRBJ2-1 TRBD1 TRBV5-1 CASSQGQGPHNEQFF TGCGCCAGCAGCCAGGGACAGGGGCCGCACAATGAGCAGTTCTTC
few TRBJ2-1 . TRBV12-3/TRBV12-4 CASSLSGTGEQFF TGTGCCAGCAGTTTATCAGGTACAGGTGAGCAGTTCTTC
. TRBJ1-2 . TRBV4-1 CASSQWASTVNYGYTF TGCGCCAGCAGCCAATGGGCTTCGACAGTGAACTATGGCTACACCTTC
once TRBJ1-1 TRBD1 TRBV25-1 CASTEGAMRTEAFF TGTGCCAGCACGGAGGGGGCCATGCGCACTGAAGCTTTCTTT
few TRBJ2-7 TRBD1 TRBV7-8 CASSLAGTGRKASYEQYF TGTGCCAGCAGCCTCGCCGGGACAGGGAGAAAAGCGTCCTACGAGCAGTACTTC
. TRBJ2-2 TRBD1 TRBV5-1 CASSTGANTGELFF TGCGCCAGCAGCACAGGGGCGAACACCGGGGAGCTGTTTTTT
few TRBJ2-3 TRBD2 TRBV7-2 CASSLENRGGDTDTQYF TGTGCCAGCAGCTTAGAGAATCGCGGGGGGGACACAGATACGCAGTATTTT